The next 32 T cell receptor beta chains were all read from a single sample in a study of blood T cell repertoires in COVID-19. Profiling relied on immunoSEQ multiplex PCR, and the TCRdb table lists in-frame clones only, not all of them. The table includes fewer than 250,000 clones, 80% to 90% detected once. Sequencing input: PBMCs or T cells enriched from blood (not recorded which). The receptor set was obtained from a woman aged 45-65 years with acute COVID-19.

The V call is TRBV21-1, the J call TRBJ1-4. TRBV21-1 is termed a pseudogene. This CDR3 has 15 amino acids. The CDR3 reads CASSKERGGNEKLFF. In nucleotides, the CDR3 is TGTGCCAGCAGCAAAGAGCGGGGCGGGAATGAAAAACTGTTTTTT.

This rearrangement joins TRBV7-7 to TRBJ2-3; D is possibly TRBD2 (5 bases). CDR3 length equals 15 residues. Germline V CDR1 and CDR2: SSHAT, FNYEAQ (reference sequence). Trimming pared 7 bases from V and 0 bases from J, leaving 14 bases between. The CDR3 DNA reads as TGTGCCAGCAATAAGGGAGTGACTAGCACAGATACGCAGTATTTT. Translation: CASNKGVTSTDTQYF.

The chain uses TRBV2 and TRBJ2-1; no reliable D call. The germline V and J ends were trimmed by 5 bases and 6 bases, with 17 bases remaining between them. This CDR3 region has 15 residues. Germline V gene sequence: CDR1 SNHLY, CDR2 FYNNEI. The CDR3 DNA sequence: TGTGCCAGCAGTCCCCCAGAAGTCTCCCCCAATGAGCAGTTCTTC. The encoded protein is CASSPPEVSPNEQFF.

This clone was observed a single time. The chain recombines TRBV15 with TRBJ1-5, with 8 bases matching TRBD1. Germline assignment: CDR1 LNHNV and CDR2 YYDKDF (reference sequence). The V gene end was trimmed by 0 bases and the J gene end by 2 bases; junction bases not matched to a gene: 6. The CDR3 covers 17 residues. This CDR3 is CATSRDYRGGGNQPQHF. The CDR3 nucleotides are TGTGCCACCAGCAGAGACTACAGGGGGGGTGGCAATCAGCCCCAGCATTTT.

The genes are TRBV9 and TRBJ1-4, with D possibly TRBD1 on 5 matching bases. V was clipped by 0 bases and J by 4 bases, with 10 bases between them. This CDR3 is built from 15 residues. Germline V gives CDR1 SGDLS, CDR2 YYNGEE. The CDR3 here is CASSVGRGINEKLFF. The CDR3 DNA is TGTGCCAGCAGCGTAGGGAGGGGAATTAATGAAAAACTGTTTTTT.

V gene TRBV13 combines with J gene TRBJ1-2, with 8 bases fitting TRBD1. Looked up from germline, CDR1 is PRHDT and CDR2 is FYEKMQ (reference sequence). V shed 6 bases and J 6 bases; nucleotides not matched to a gene: 6. CDR3 length equals 13 residues. The CDR3 nucleotides read TGTGCCAGCAGTCTCGACAGGGGAAATGGCTACACCTTC. Protein: CASSLDRGNGYTF.

The CDR3 sequence is CASSPGLPGELFF. The CDR3 bases are TGCGCCAGCAGCCCAGGGCTACCCGGGGAGCTGTTTTTT. V and J are TRBV4-1 and TRBJ2-2; perhaps TRBD1 as D (5 bases). The CDR3 sequence is 13 residues long. From germline, CDR1 is MGHRA and CDR2 YSYEKL. The V and J ends lost 4 bases and 6 bases respectively, with 9 bases between them.

This chain joins TRBV20-1 and TRBJ2-7; TRBD1 agrees at 7 bases. The CDR3 is 11 amino acids. Germline lookup yields CDR1 DFQATT and CDR2 SNEGSKA (reference sequence). V lost 6 bases and J lost 3; bases outside the gene matches: 2. CDR3 loop: CSARQGYEQYF. The DNA of the CDR3 is TGCAGTGCCAGACAGGGCTACGAGCAGTACTTC.

The chain joins TRBV28 to TRBJ2-3, with unresolved D. CDR1 and CDR2 (germline): MDHEN, SYDVKM. The CDR3 is 16 amino acids. Trimming left V 2 bases short and J 0 bases short, with 12 bases between. CDR3: CASSLPRSVSTDTQYF. The CDR3 DNA sequence: TGTGCCAGCAGTTTACCCCGGTCGGTTAGCACAGATACGCAGTATTTT.

The chain recombines TRBV2 with TRBJ1-6, with D perhaps matching TRBD1 (6 bases). Germline-derived CDR1 and CDR2 are SNHLY and FYNNEI. Between the trimmed V and J ends, which lost 4 bases and 8 bases, there was a span of 24 bases. This CDR3 spans 18 amino acids. CDR3: CASSALGTRGSLHSPLHF. The CDR3 DNA reads TGTGCCAGCAGTGCCCTGGGGACAAGGGGAAGCCTACATTCACCCCTCCACTTT.

The V and J genes are TRBV28 and TRBJ1-2; TRBD1 might be the D (5 bases). V was shortened by 3 bases and J by 4 bases, with 9 bases between the two germline ends. The CDR3 runs to 13 residues. The germline V gene encodes CDR1 MDHEN and CDR2 SYDVKM. CDR3: CASSFGGGYGYTF. CDR3 DNA: TGTGCCAGCAGTTTCGGGGGGGGCTATGGCTACACCTTC.

V usage is TRBV5-3 and J usage is TRBJ2-5; 8 nucleotides match TRBD1. TRBV5-3 is assigned to the ORF class and has an uncertain function. The CDR3 has 16 amino acids. The trim removed 4 bases at V and 5 bases at J, leaving 13 bases unmatched. In nucleotides, the CDR3 is TGTGCCAGAAGCAGGACAGGGAAGGGGGAAGGGGAGACCCAGTACTTC. Translated, it gives CARSRTGKGEGETQYF.

The rearrangement joins TRBV19 to TRBJ2-7, with 7 bases lining up with TRBD1. Unmatched junction bases numbered 4, after V lost 6 bases and J lost 2 bases. The CDR3 has 13 amino acids. The germline CDR1 and CDR2 sequences are LNHDA and SQIVND (reference sequence). Here the CDR3 reads CASSDRDPYEQYF. CDR3 in DNA: TGTGCCAGTAGCGACAGGGACCCCTACGAGCAGTACTTC.

J is TRBJ2-2 and V is TRBV7-9; 9 bases fit TRBD1. Germline CDR1 and CDR2: SEHNR and FQNEAQ (reference sequence). Germline trimming cut 4 bases from V and 2 bases from J; bases unmatched to any gene: 5. The CDR3 sequence is 16 residues long. Here the CDR3 DNA reads TGTGCCAGCAGCTCGACAGGGGGGGCAAACACCGGGGAGCTGTTTTTT. Translated: CASSSTGGANTGELFF.

CDR3 sequence (DNA): TGTGCCAGCAGTTCGACAGGGGGCCTTTCACCCCTCCACTTT. Translated, it gives CASSSTGGLSPLHF. The rearrangement links TRBV27 to TRBJ1-6; 10 nucleotides match TRBD1. V was clipped by 4 bases and J by 9 bases; unmatched bases: 3. The CDR3 loop spans 14 amino acids. Germline CDR1 is MNHEY and CDR2 is SMNVEV (reference sequence).

This clone came up once. The chain has TRBV27 and TRBJ1-2; 9 bases match TRBD1. The germline V gene has CDR1 MNHEY and CDR2 SMNVEV (reference sequence). The CDR3 spans 15 residues. V lost 3 bases to trimming and J lost 2 bases; unmatched junction nucleotides: 4. In DNA form, the CDR3 reads TGTGCCAGCAGTTTCATCGGACAGGGGAACTATGGCTACACCTTC. It is translated as CASSFIGQGNYGYTF.

V gene TRBV28 combines with J gene TRBJ1-3, with TRBD1 matching 7 bases. The length of the CDR3 is 17 residues. Looked up from germline, CDR1 is MDHEN and CDR2 is SYDVKM. J gave up 0 bases and V 5 bases, and 10 bases lay outside the gene matches. The CDR3 protein is CASSDAPGQFSGNTIYF. The CDR3 region has the DNA TGTGCCAGCAGTGACGCCCCGGGACAGTTCTCTGGAAACACCATATATTTT.

The rearrangement joins TRBV6-5 to TRBJ2-5, with D possibly matching TRBD1 (6 bases). This CDR3 is built from 14 residues. Germline CDR1 and CDR2: MNHEY and SVGAGI. V lost 6 bases and J lost 3, with 14 bases in between. This CDR3 reads CASRQTGAEETQYF. In nucleotides, the CDR3 is TGTGCCAGCAGGCAGACAGGAGCCGAAGAGACCCAGTACTTC.

The V gene is TRBV5-1, the J gene TRBJ2-5, with 7 bases aligning to TRBD1. V was clipped by 3 bases and J by 1 base; unmatched bases: 6. The CDR3 length is 15 residues. Germline values: CDR1 SGHRS, CDR2 YFSETQ. CDR3 in amino acids: CASSWGTATQETQYF. The CDR3, as DNA: TGCGCCAGCAGCTGGGGGACAGCTACCCAAGAGACCCAGTACTTC.

The J gene is TRBJ1-4, the V gene TRBV4-3; D remains unclear. The CDR3 covers 15 residues. With 0 bases removed from V and 14 bases from J, the gap between germline ends came to 19 bases. Germline V lookup: CDR1 LGHNA, CDR2 YSLEER. The DNA of the CDR3 is TGCGCCAGCAGCCAAGATTGGATCCCCAGGAAACGGCTGTTTTTT. Translating it yields CASSQDWIPRKRLFF.

The chain links TRBV24-1 to TRBJ2-1; D might be TRBD1 (6 bases). V was trimmed by 5 bases and J by 8 bases, leaving 12 bases between them. The CDR3 sequence is 13 residues long. CDR1 KGHDR and CDR2 SFDVKD come from the germline V gene. The CDR3 reads CATSAGQGDEQFF. CDR3 in DNA: TGTGCCACCAGTGCGGGACAAGGGGATGAGCAGTTCTTC.

The chain has TRBV7-8 and TRBJ1-3; D perhaps matches TRBD1 (5 bases). V lost 6 bases, J lost 4 bases, and 13 bases lay in between. The CDR3 is 14 amino acids. Germline CDR1 SGHVS, CDR2 FQNEAQ. CDR3 sequence (DNA): TGTGCCAGCAGGGAAGAAGACAGCGGAAACACCATATATTTT. This codes for CASREEDSGNTIYF.

The chain links TRBV7-8 to TRBJ2-1; 11 bases line up with TRBD2. The CDR3 sequence is 15 residues long. Germline lookup yields CDR1 SGHVS and CDR2 FQNEAQ. Germline trimming cut 3 bases from V and 8 bases from J; bases unmatched to any gene: 6. In nucleotides, the CDR3 is TGTGCCAGCAGCTTCACTAGCGGGAGTGGCCATGAGCAGTTCTTC. It translates to CASSFTSGSGHEQFF. The whole variable domain, remainder taken from reference TRBV7-8 and TRBJ2-1, is GAGVSQSPRYKVAKRGQDVALRCDPISGHVSLFWYQQALGQGPEFLTYFQNEAQLDKSGLPSDRFFAERPEGSVSTLKIQRTQQEDSAVYLCASSFTSGSGHEQFFGPGTRLTVL.

The chain recombines TRBV29-1 with TRBJ2-5; 11 nucleotides match TRBD1. There are 15 residues in the CDR3. V lost 6 bases and J lost 0; bases outside the gene matches: 6. Germline CDR1 is SQVTM and CDR2 is ANQGSEA. The CDR3 region has the DNA TGCAGCGTAGACCGGGACAGGGGGTACCAAGAGACCCAGTACTTC. Protein: CSVDRDRGYQETQYF.

The chain links TRBV3-1 (or the pseudogene TRBV3-2) to TRBJ1-5; possibly TRBD1 for D (5 bases). V was pared by 0 bases and J by 6 bases, with 12 bases between. The CDR3 has 15 residues. CDR1 and CDR2 from the germline V gene are LGHDT and YNNKEL (reference sequence). The CDR3 nucleotides are TGTGCCAGCAGCCAAGAAGGGAGGGGAGTTCAGCCCCAGCATTTT. This translates into CASSQEGRGVQPQHF.

This clone has only one observation. J is TRBJ1-3 and V is TRBV7-2; D is unresolved. Germline V gene data show CDR1 as SGHTA and CDR2 as FQGNSA. The CDR3 covers 13 residues. V was shortened by 3 bases and J by 6 bases, with 9 bases between the two germline ends. CDR3 protein: CASSFGGKNTIYF. DNA for the CDR3: TGTGCCAGCAGCTTCGGAGGGAAAAACACCATATATTTT.

The genes are TRBV29-1 and TRBJ2-7; 7 bases are a match to TRBD2. The CDR3 contains 11 residues. Germline CDR1 and CDR2: SQVTM and ANQGSEA. Losses at the gene ends were 5 bases for V and 4 bases for J; bases not matched to a gene: 2. CDR3 nucleotides: TGCAGCGTTTTACTAGCGTACGAGCAGTACTTC. Protein product: CSVLLAYEQYF.

This clone was seen only a few times. The chain joins TRBV28 to TRBJ1-6; D unresolved. The CDR3 runs to 14 residues. V was pared by 6 bases and J by 7 bases, with 13 bases between. Germline loops: CDR1 MDHEN, CDR2 SYDVKM. The CDR3 DNA reads as TGTGCCAGCAGGTTGGGCGGGTTCAATTCACCCCTCCACTTT. Its protein is CASRLGGFNSPLHF.

The CDR3 spells CASSNRDRVCDYEQYF. The CDR3 region has the DNA TGTGCCAGCAGCAACCGGGACAGGGTATGTGACTACGAGCAGTACTTC. V usage is TRBV21-1 and J usage is TRBJ2-7; TRBD1, as called in the table, went unchecked against the DNA. TRBV21-1 is labeled a pseudogene. The CDR3 is 16 amino acids.

The chain uses TRBV5-8 and TRBJ1-5; weak D call: TRBD1 (6 bases). V lost 4 bases to trimming and J lost 4 bases, with 18 bases between them. CDR1 is SGHTS, CDR2 YDEGEE, per germline. This CDR3 contains 16 residues. CDR3 nucleotide sequence: TGTGCCAGCAGCCTCACAGGGACCCCGAGGAATCAGCCCCAGCATTTT. Its translation is CASSLTGTPRNQPQHF.

This rearrangement joins TRBV18 to TRBJ1-2; maybe TRBD1 (5 bases). CDR1 and CDR2 from the germline V gene are KGHSH and LQKENI. V lost 0 bases and J 2 bases, leaving 7 bases between the germline ends. CDR3 length: 14 residues. Here the CDR3 reads CASSPPNRNYGYTF. Written as DNA, the CDR3 is TGTGCCAGCTCACCACCGAACAGGAACTATGGCTACACCTTC.

V and J are TRBV28 and TRBJ1-1; possible D gene TRBD1, 5 bases. The CDR3 runs to 14 residues. CDR1 is MDHEN, CDR2 SYDVKM, per germline. Between the trimmed V and J ends, which lost 2 bases and 1 base, there was a span of 8 bases. CDR3 in amino acids: CASSLGRENTEAFF. The DNA for the CDR3 is TGTGCCAGCAGTTTAGGCAGGGAGAACACTGAAGCTTTCTTT.